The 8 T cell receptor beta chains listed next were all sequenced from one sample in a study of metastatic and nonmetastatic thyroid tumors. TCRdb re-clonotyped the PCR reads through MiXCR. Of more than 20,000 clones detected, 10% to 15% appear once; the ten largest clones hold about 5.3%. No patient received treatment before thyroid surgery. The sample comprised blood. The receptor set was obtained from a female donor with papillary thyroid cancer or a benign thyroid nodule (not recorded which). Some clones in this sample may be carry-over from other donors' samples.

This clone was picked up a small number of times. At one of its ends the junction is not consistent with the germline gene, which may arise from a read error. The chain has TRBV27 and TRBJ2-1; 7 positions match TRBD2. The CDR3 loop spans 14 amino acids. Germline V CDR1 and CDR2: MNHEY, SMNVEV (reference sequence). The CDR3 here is CASSPGLSGNEHFF. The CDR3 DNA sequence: TGTGCCAGCAGTCCGGGACTATCAGGGAATGAGCATTTCTTC.

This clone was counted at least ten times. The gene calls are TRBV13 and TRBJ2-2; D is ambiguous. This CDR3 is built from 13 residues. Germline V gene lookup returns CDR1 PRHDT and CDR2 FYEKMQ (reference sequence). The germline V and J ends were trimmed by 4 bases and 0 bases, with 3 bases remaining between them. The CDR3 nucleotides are TGTGCCAGCAGCTCATCGAACACCGGGGAGCTGTTTTTT. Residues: CASSSSNTGELFF.

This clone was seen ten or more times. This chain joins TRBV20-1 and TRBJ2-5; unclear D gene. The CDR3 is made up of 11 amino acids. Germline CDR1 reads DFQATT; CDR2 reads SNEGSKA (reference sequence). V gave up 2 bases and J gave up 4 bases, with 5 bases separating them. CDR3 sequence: CSARKGETQYF. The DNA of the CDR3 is TGCAGTGCTAGAAAAGGAGAGACCCAGTACTTC.

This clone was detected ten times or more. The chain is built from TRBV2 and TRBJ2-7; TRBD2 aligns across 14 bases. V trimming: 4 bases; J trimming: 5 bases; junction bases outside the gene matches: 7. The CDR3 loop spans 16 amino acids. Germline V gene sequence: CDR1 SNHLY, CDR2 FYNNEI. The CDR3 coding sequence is TGTGCCAGCAGTGCCTTGGGACTAGCGGGAGTTGACGAGCAGTACTTC. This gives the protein CASSALGLAGVDEQYF.

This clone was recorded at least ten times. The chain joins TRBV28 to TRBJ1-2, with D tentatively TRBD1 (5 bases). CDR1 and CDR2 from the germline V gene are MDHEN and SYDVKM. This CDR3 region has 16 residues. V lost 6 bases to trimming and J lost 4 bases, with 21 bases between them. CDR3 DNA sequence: TGTGCCAGCAGCCCTGCTGCTGGGGGATTCCGCTATGGCTACACCTTC. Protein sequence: CASSPAAGGFRYGYTF.

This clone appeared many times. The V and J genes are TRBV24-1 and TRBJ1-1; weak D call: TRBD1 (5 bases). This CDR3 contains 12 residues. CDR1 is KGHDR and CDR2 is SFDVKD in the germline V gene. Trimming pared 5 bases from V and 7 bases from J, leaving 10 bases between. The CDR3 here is CATSGGDGEAFF. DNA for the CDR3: TGTGCCACCAGTGGGGGGGACGGTGAAGCTTTCTTT.

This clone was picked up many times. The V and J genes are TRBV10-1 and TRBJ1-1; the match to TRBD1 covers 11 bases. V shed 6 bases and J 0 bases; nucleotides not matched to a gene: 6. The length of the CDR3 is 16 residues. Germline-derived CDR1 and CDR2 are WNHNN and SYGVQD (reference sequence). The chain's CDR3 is CASSSGQGAMNTEAFF. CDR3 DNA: TGCGCCAGCAGCTCAGGACAGGGGGCGATGAACACTGAAGCTTTCTTT.

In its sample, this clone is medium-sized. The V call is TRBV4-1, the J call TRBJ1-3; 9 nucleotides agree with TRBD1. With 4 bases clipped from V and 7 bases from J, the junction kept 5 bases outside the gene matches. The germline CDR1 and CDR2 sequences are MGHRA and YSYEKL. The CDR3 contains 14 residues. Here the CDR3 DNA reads TGCGCCAGCAGCCGGACAGGGGACGGGAACACCATATATTTT. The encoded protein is CASSRTGDGNTIYF.